The T cell receptor beta chain under discussion was sequenced for a study of T cell changes during pregnancy in multiple sclerosis. After removal of 7 bases from V and 4 bases from J, the junction contained 3 bases not matched to a gene. In germline, CDR1 is GTSNPN, CDR2 SVGIG (reference sequence). This CDR3 has 11 amino acids. Libraries were prepared by immunoSEQ multiplex PCR; TCRdb keeps only in-frame clonotypes and omits some of them. The repertoire holds around 70,000 clones, with around 92% as singletons. The specimen was peripheral blood, collected before pregnancy. The rearrangement links TRBV30 to TRBJ1-2; 7 bases align to TRBD1. The sequence was collected from a female donor with multiple sclerosis, enrolled in a pregnancy study. The CDR3 loop is CAYRGSYGYTF. The CDR3 DNA follows: TGTGCCTACAGGGGATCCTATGGCTACACCTTC. The entire variable domain, with the rest obtained from reference TRBV30 and TRBJ1-2, is as follows: SQTIHQWPATLVQPVGSPLSLECTVEGTSNPNLYWYRQAAGRGLQLLFYSVGIGQISSEVPQNLSASRPQDRQFILSSKKLLLSDSGFYLCAYRGSYGYTFGSGTRLTVV.